Sequencing of this T cell receptor (beta chain) was carried out in a study of shared clonotypes between healthy human individuals. Study summary: CD4 naive cells filled three plates per donor, CD4 memory three, CD8 naive two and CD8 memory one. Regarding the study as a whole: There were few donors, and this limited the genetic and exposure-history diversity represented. Non-shared clonotypes had lower generation probabilities than those shared by all four donors.

It was CD45RO-negative cells, positively selected for CCR7, that made up naive CD8 cells, with terminally differentiated effector memory CD45RA+ cells excluded. The input for sorted-subset replicate PCRs was approximately 190 ng DNA, around 27,000 T cell genomes. TCRdb's table, derived via immunoSEQ multiplex PCR, lists solely in-frame clones and lacks some. The sample shows some 2.1 million clones, 85% to 95% of them seen only once. The length of the CDR3 is 12 residues. Deletions cut 6 bases from V and 3 bases from J, with 8 bases between. Germline V gives CDR1 SEHNR, CDR2 FQNEAQ (reference sequence). With respect to this clone: Its antigen is undetermined. This may stem from a read error, because a much larger clone lies one nucleotide away. The same CDR3 is also encoded by other DNA sequences in this sample.

Source material: naive CD8+ T cells sorted from blood. The sequence was collected from a man aged 18 to 29 in good health. V usage is TRBV7-9 and J usage is TRBJ1-1; D is ambiguous. CDR3 in DNA: TGTGCCAGCAGTTTCGGGGACACTGAAGCTTTCTTT. Its protein product is CASSFGDTEAFF.